This T cell receptor (beta chain) is drawn from a study of CD8 T cells in Susac syndrome. V was cut by 0 bases and J by 8 bases, with 13 bases left in between. Looked up from germline, CDR1 is MGHRA and CDR2 is YSYEKL. This CDR3 spans 15 amino acids. The RNA, roughly 0.45 to 1 ug, was put through reverse transcription using random hexamers. MiXCR was run by TCRdb on the immunoSEQ multiplex PCR reads, yielding one entry per CDR3 protein. Altogether about 190,000 distinct CDR3 sequences are present, 95% being singletons, with the ten largest covering 0.15% to 0.2%. The authors sequenced TCR beta from blood CD8+ and CD4+ T cells.

The V gene is TRBV4-1, the J gene TRBJ1-4, with D tentatively TRBD1 (5 bases). This receptor was obtained from a human donor with Susac syndrome. Sequenced input: CD8+ T cells from PBMCs. CDR3 protein: CASSQDPGLGEKLFF. CDR3 nucleotide sequence: TGCGCCAGCAGCCAAGATCCGGGGCTGGGAGAAAAACTGTTTTTT.